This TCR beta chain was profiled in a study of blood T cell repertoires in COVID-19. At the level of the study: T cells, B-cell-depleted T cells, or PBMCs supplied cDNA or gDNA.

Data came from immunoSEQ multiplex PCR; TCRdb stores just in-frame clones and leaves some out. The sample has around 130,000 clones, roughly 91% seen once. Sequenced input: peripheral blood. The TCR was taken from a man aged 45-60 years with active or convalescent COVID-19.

Here the CDR3 DNA reads TGTGCCAGCCGGACAGGATCGGGCTATGGCTACACCTTC. Translated, it gives CASRTGSGYGYTF. The chain has TRBV6-5 and TRBJ1-2; the match to TRBD1 covers 7 bases. With V trimmed by 8 bases and J by 4 bases, 7 bases remained unmatched. This CDR3 contains 13 residues. The germline V gene encodes CDR1 MNHEY and CDR2 SVGAGI.